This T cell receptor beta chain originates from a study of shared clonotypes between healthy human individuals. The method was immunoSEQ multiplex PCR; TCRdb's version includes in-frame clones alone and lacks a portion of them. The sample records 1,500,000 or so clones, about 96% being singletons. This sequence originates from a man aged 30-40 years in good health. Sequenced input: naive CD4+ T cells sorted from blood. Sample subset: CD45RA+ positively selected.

CDR3: CASRGPGTSGRLDGELFF. CDR3 in DNA: TGTGCCAGCAGAGGCCCCGGGACTAGCGGGAGGTTGGACGGGGAGCTGTTTTTT. This chain connects TRBV9 to TRBJ2-2, with TRBD2 matching over 15 bases. The CDR3 has 18 residues. V lost 5 bases to trimming and J lost 7 bases; unmatched junction nucleotides: 12. The germline V gene has CDR1 SGDLS and CDR2 YYNGEE.